Listed here is a single T cell receptor (beta chain). The data were taken from a study of blood T cell repertoires in COVID-19. For the study at large: From T cells, B-cell-depleted T cells, or PBMCs came the material, which was cDNA or gDNA.

Original processing notes: Reference gene primer amplification gave nucleated cell count estimates. Here immunoSEQ multiplex PCR was the method, and the copy in TCRdb shows in-frame clones only, minus some. That table is the source of V, J and clone size, and D and trimming were worked out from the DNA. The sample carries under 300,000 clones, roughly 83% recorded once. Germline trimming cut 2 bases from V and 5 bases from J; bases unmatched to any gene: 12. Germline V gene data show CDR1 as SGHRS and CDR2 as YFSETQ. This CDR3 comprises 16 residues. What was sequenced was peripheral blood. This sequence joins TRBV5-1 and TRBJ2-5; 7 bases are shared with TRBD2. This sequence was found in a man older than 75 with acute or convalescent COVID-19. CDR3 DNA: TGCGCCAGCAGCTTATCCGGGGCGGGAGTAGGGGAGACCCAGTACTTC. Its protein product is CASSLSGAGVGETQYF.